This T cell receptor beta chain was identified in a study of T cell repertoires in cytomegalovirus infection. Study-level background: HLA-C-restricted CMV epitopes, recently identified, and well-studied HLA-B-restricted ones were used by the study. Signatures in public TCR beta sequences pointed to both CMV infection and matching HLA type.

TCRdb independently ran MiXCR on the reads; one entry per CDR3 protein. The table lists some 920,000 distinct CDR3 sequences, roughly a third of them singletons. In regard to this clonotype: Its antigen remains unknown.

The study's findings and limits: Ex vivo responses were dominated by HLA-C-restricted CMV-specific TCR beta clonotypes. CMV carriers having the relevant HLA were flagged by cumulative public TCR beta family frequency.

Trimming removed 4 bases at V and 6 bases at J, with 15 bases between. Per the germline V gene, CDR1 is MNHEY and CDR2 is SVGEGT. This CDR3 has 15 amino acids. The chain couples TRBV6-2 or TRBV6-3 to TRBJ1-4; D unresolved. This sequence was found in a human donor in good health (CMV status not recorded). Some clones in this sample may be carry-over from other donors' samples. Here the sequenced sample was cultured CD8+ T cells from PBMCs, taken from culture after CMV antigen stimulation. CDR3 region: CASSSSRARDEKLFF. CDR3 nucleotide sequence: TGTGCCAGCAGTTCTTCCCGGGCCCGAGATGAAAAACTGTTTTTT.